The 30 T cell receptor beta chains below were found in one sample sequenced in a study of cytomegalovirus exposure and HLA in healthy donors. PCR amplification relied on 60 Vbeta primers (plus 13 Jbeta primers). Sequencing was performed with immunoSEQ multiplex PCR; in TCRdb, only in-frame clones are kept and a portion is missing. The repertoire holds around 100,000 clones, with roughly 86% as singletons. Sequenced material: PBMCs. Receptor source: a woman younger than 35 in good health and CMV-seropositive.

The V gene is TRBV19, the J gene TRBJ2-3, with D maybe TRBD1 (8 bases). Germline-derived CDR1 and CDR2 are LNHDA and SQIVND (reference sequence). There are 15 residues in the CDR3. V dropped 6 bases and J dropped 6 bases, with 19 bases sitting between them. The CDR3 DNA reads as TGTGCCAGTAGCTTCAGTGGACAGGGAGGGGATACGCAGTATTTT. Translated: CASSFSGQGGDTQYF.

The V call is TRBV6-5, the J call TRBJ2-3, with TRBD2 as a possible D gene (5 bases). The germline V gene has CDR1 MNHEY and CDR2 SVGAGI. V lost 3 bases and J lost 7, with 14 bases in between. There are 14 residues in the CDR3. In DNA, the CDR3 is TGTGCCAGCAGTTATCTAGCCGATTCAAATACGCAGTATTTT. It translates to CASSYLADSNTQYF.

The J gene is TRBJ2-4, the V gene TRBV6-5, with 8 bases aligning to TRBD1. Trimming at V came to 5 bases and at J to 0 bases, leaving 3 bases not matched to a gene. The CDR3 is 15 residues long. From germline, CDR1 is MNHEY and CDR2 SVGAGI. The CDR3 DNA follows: TGTGCCAGCAGTCGACAGGGGATAGCCAAAAACATTCAGTACTTC. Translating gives CASSRQGIAKNIQYF.

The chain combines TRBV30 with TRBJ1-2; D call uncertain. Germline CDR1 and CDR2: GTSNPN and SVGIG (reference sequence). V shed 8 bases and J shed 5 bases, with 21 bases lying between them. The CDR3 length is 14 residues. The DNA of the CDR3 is TGTGCCGGACGACGAAATGGTGGAGGATATGGCTACACCTTC. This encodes CAGRRNGGGYGYTF.

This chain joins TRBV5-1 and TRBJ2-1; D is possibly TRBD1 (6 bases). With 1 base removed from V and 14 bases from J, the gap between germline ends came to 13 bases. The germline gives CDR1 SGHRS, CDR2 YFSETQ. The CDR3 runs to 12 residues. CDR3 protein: CASSLLGAGEFF. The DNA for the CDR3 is TGCGCCAGCAGCTTGTTGGGGGCAGGGGAGTTCTTC. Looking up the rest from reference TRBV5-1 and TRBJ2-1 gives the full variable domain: KAGVTQTPRYLIKTRGQQVTLSCSPISGHRSVSWYQQTPGQGLQFLFEYFSETQRNKGNFPGRFSGRQFSNSRSEMNVSTLELGDSALYLCASSLLGAGEFFGPGTRLTVL.

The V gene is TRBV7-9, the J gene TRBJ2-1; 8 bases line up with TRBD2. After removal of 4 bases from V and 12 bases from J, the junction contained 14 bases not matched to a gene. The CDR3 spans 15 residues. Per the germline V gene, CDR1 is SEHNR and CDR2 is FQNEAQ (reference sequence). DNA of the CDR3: TGTGCCAGCAGCTCCCCACAGCGGGAGAGGTCTGGGCAGTTCTTC. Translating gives CASSSPQRERSGQFF.

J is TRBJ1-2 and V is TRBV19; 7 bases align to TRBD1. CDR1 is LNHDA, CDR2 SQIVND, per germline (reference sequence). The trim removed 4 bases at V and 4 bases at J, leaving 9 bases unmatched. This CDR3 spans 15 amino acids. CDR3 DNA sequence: TGTGCCAGTAGTACCCTGGCAGGGGGGTTCTATGGCTACACCTTC. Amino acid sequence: CASSTLAGGFYGYTF.

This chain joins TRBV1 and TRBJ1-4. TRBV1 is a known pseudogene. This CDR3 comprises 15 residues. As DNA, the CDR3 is TGCACCAGCCAGGGCGGGGTACCAAGGGATGAAAAACTGTTTTTT. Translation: CTSQGGVPRDEKLFF.

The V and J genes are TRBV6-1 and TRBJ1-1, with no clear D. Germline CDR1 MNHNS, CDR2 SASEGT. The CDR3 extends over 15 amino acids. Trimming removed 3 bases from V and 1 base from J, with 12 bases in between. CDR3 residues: CASSELVGGNTEAFF. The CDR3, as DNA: TGTGCCAGCAGTGAGCTCGTGGGAGGGAACACTGAAGCTTTCTTT.

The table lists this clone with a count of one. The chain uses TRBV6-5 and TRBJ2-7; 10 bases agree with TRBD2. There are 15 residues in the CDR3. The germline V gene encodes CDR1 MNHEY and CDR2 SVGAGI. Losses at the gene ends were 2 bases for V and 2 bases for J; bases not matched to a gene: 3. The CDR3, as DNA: TGTGCCAGCAGTTACCGAGCGGGGGGGCCCTACGAGCAGTACTTC. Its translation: CASSYRAGGPYEQYF.

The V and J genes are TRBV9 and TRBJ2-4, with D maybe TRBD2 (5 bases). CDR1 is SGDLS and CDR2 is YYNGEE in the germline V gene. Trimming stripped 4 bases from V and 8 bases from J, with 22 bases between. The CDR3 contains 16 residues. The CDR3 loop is CASSPSVALPRDIQYF. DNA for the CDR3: TGTGCCAGCAGCCCCTCGGTGGCCCTGCCGAGGGACATTCAGTACTTC.

The CDR3 sequence is CASSSQASPLPDSHGYTF. The CDR3 DNA sequence: TGTGCCAGCAGCTCTCAGGCTTCCCCACTCCCCGATTCCCATGGCTACACCTTC. The chain employs TRBV7-8 and TRBJ1-2; no clear D. CDR1 is SGHVS and CDR2 is FQNEAQ in the germline V gene. V was cut by 4 bases and J by 6 bases, with 27 bases left in between. The length of the CDR3 is 18 residues.

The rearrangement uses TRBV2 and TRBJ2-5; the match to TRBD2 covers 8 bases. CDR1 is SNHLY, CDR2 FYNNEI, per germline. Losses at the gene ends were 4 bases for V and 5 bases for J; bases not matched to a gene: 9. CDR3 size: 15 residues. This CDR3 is CASSGPAGVMETQYF. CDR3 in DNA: TGTGCCAGCAGTGGCCCAGCGGGAGTTATGGAGACCCAGTACTTC.

The CDR3 protein is CASSTGTWGEQFF. The CDR3 nucleotides read TGTGCCAGCAGTACCGGGACTTGGGGGGAGCAGTTCTTC. The rearrangement joins TRBV28 to TRBJ2-1, with a weak D call TRBD2 (6 bases). Trimming cost V 5 bases and J 10 bases, with 15 bases left between them. The CDR3 extends over 13 amino acids. Germline CDR1 reads MDHEN; CDR2 reads SYDVKM.

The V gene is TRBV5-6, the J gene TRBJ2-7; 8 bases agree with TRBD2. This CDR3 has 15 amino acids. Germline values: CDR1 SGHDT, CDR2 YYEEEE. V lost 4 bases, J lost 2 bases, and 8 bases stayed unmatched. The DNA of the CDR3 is TGTGCCAGCAGCCTAATAGCGGGACATGCCTACGAGCAGTACTTC. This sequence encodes CASSLIAGHAYEQYF. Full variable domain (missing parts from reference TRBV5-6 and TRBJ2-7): DAGVTQSPTHLIKTRGQQVTLRCSPKSGHDTVSWYQQALGQGPQFIFQYYEEEERQRGNFPDRFSGHQFPNYSSELNVNALLLGDSALYLCASSLIAGHAYEQYFGPGTRLTVT.

Written as DNA, the CDR3 is TGTGCCAGCAGCATGACCAGGTCTGAGCAGTACTTC. It encodes CASSMTRSEQYF. V gene TRBV2 combines with J gene TRBJ2-7; D unclear. Trimming shortened V by 6 bases and J by 7 bases, and 13 bases separated the two germline ends. The CDR3 is 12 residues long. CDR1 is SNHLY, CDR2 FYNNEI, per germline.

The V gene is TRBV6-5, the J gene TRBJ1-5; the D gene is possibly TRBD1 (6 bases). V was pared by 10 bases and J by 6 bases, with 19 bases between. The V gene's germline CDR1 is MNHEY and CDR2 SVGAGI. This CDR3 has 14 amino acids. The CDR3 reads CATNRAGQLQPQHF. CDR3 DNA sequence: TGTGCCACCAACAGGGCCGGGCAGCTTCAGCCCCAGCATTTT.

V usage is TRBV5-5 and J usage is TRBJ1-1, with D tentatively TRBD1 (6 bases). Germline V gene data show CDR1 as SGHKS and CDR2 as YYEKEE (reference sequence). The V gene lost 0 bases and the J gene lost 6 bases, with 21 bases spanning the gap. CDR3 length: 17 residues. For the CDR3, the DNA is TGTGCCAGCAGCTTGGTTGAAGTTAACGGGGGGCTCGCTGAAGCTTTCTTT. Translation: CASSLVEVNGGLAEAFF.

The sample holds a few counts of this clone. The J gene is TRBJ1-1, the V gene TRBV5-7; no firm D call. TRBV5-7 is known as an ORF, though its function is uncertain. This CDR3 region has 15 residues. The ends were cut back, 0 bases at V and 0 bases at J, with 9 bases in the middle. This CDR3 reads CASSLERRMNTEAFF. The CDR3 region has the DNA TGTGCCAGCAGCTTGGAGAGGCGGATGAACACTGAAGCTTTCTTT.

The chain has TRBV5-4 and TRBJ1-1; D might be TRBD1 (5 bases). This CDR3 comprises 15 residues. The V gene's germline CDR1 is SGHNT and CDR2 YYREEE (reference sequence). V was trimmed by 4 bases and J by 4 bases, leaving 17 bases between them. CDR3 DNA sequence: TGTGCCAGCAGCCATCCGTCATGGGGGGGCACTGAAGCTTTCTTT. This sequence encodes CASSHPSWGGTEAFF.

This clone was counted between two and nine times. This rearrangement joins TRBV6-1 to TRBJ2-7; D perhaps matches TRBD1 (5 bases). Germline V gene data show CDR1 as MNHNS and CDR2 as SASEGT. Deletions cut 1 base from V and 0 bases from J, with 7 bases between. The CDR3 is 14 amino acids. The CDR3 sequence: CASSEGQISYEQYF. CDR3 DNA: TGTGCCAGCAGTGAAGGACAGATCTCCTACGAGCAGTACTTC.

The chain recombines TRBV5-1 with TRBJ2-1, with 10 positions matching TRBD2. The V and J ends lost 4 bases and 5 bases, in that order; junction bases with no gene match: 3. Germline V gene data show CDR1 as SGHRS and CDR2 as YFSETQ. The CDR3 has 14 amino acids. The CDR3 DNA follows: TGCGCCAGCAGCCTCACTAGCGGGGACAATGAGCAGTTCTTC. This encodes CASSLTSGDNEQFF.

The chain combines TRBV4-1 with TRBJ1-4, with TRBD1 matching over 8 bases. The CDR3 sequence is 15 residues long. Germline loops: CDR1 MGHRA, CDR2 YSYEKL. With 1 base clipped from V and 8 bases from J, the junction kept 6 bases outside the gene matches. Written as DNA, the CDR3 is TGCGCCAGCAGCCAAGGGACAGGGCAGTCGGAAAAACTGTTTTTT. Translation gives CASSQGTGQSEKLFF.

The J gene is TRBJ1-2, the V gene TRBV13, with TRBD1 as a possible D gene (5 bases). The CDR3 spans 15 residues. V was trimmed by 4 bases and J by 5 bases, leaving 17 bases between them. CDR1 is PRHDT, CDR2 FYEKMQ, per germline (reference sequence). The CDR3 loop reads CASSSSGNPKYGYTF. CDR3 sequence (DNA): TGTGCCAGCAGCTCATCAGGGAACCCCAAATATGGCTACACCTTC. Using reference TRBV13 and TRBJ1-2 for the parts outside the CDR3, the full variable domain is AAGVIQSPRHLIKEKRETATLKCYPIPRHDTVYWYQQGPGQDPQFLISFYEKMQSDKGSIPDRFSAQQFSDYHSELNMSSLELGDSALYFCASSSSGNPKYGYTFGSGTRLTVV.

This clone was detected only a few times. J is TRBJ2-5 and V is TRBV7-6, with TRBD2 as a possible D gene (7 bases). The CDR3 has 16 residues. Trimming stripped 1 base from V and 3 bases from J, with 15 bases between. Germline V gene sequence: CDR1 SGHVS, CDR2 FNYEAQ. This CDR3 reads CASSLEGAGHEETQYF. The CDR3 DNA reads TGTGCCAGCAGCTTAGAGGGAGCGGGACATGAAGAGACCCAGTACTTC.

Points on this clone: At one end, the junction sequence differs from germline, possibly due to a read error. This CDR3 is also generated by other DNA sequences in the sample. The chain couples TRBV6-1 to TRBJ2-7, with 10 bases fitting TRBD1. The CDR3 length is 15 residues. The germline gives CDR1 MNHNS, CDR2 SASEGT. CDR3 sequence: CASSEETGGPYEQYF. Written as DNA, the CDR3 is TGTGCCAGCAGCGAAGAGACAGGGGGCCCCTACGAGCAGTACTTC.

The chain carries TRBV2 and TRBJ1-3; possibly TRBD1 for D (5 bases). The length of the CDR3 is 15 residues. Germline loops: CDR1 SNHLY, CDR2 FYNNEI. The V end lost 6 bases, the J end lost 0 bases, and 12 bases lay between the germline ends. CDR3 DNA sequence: TGTGCCAGCAGACCGTGGGGGGACTCTGGAAACACCATATATTTT. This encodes CASRPWGDSGNTIYF.

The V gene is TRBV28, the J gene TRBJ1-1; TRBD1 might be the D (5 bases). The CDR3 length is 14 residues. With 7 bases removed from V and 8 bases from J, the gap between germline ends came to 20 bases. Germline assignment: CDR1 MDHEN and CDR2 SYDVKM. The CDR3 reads CASTGAGLTTEAFF. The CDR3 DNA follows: TGTGCCAGCACTGGGGCTGGACTAACTACAGAAGCTTTCTTT.

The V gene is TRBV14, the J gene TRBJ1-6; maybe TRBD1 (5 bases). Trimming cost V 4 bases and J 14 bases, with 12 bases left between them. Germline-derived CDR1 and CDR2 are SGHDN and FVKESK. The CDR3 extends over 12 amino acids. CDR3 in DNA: TGTGCCAGCAGCCTCCAGGGAACTTCCCTCCACTTT. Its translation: CASSLQGTSLHF.

CDR3 DNA: TGTGCCAGCAGTTCGCGGGGGCCTAGCACAGATACGCAGTATTTT. This translates into CASSSRGPSTDTQYF. The V call is TRBV6-5, the J call TRBJ2-3; D possibly corresponds to TRBD2 (7 bases). Germline assignment: CDR1 MNHEY and CDR2 SVGAGI. Between the trimmed V and J ends, which lost 4 bases and 0 bases, there was a span of 11 bases. The CDR3 totals 15 residues.